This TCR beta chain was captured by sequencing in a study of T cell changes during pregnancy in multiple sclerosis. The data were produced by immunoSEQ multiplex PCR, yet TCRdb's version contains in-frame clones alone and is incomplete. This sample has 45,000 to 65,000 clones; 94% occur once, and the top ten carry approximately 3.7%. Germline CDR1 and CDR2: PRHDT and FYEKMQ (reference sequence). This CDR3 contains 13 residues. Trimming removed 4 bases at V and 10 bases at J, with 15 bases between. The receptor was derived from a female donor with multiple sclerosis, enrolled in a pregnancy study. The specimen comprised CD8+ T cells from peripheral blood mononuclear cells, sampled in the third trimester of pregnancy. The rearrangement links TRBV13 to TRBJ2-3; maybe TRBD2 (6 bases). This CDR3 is CASSSGLPGPQYF. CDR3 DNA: TGTGCCAGCAGCTCGGGACTTCCGGGGCCGCAGTATTTT.